The 19 T cell receptor beta chains below come from one sample, sequenced in a study of spatial heterogeneity in lung cancer. From the 5' RACE reads, TCRdb called clonotypes with MiXCR, one entry per CDR3 protein. The sample holds over 45,000 distinct CDR3 sequences, approximately 12% seen once. Time point specified: blood at routine non-recurrence follow-up after resection. Here the sequenced sample was PBMCs, taken at follow-up. The receptors come from a male donor with early-stage non-small cell lung cancer.

The rearrangement links TRBV30 to TRBJ1-3, with D unresolved. Trimming cost V 4 bases and J 0 bases, with 7 bases left between them. The CDR3 loop spans 13 amino acids. Germline loops: CDR1 GTSNPN, CDR2 SVGIG (reference sequence). The CDR3 coding sequence is TGTGCCTGGAATCCGCGCTCTGGAAACACCATATATTTT. Protein: CAWNPRSGNTIYF.

This clonotype was detected ten times or more. This rearrangement joins TRBV20-1 to TRBJ1-2, with 11 bases lining up with TRBD1. Germline V gene data show CDR1 as DFQATT and CDR2 as SNEGSKA (reference sequence). This CDR3 comprises 15 residues. The J segment lost 2 bases and the V segment lost 1 base, leaving 3 bases of the junction unmatched. CDR3 DNA sequence: TGCAGTGCTAGAGTCGGGACAGGGGGAAACTATGGCTACACCTTC. Its protein is CSARVGTGGNYGYTF.

This clonotype has ten or more counts. The CDR3, as DNA: TGCGCCAGCAGCTTTTTGACAGGGACGGTAGCCGGGGAGCTGTTTTTT. Translating gives CASSFLTGTVAGELFF. This rearrangement joins TRBV5-1 to TRBJ2-2; 7 bases line up with TRBD1. In germline, CDR1 is SGHRS, CDR2 YFSETQ. There are 16 residues in the CDR3. V lost 2 bases to trimming and J lost 6 bases; unmatched junction nucleotides: 10.

This clonotype has more than one count but fewer than ten. This chain uses TRBV3-1 with TRBJ2-7; D remains unclear. Germline V gene sequence: CDR1 LGHDT, CDR2 YNNKEL (reference sequence). The CDR3 has 11 residues. Trimming took off 3 bases at V and 3 bases at J, with 3 bases between the two ends. The CDR3 loop is CASSQSYEQYF. DNA for the CDR3: TGTGCCAGCAGCCAGAGCTACGAGCAGTACTTC.

Ten or more counts support this clonotype. The chain couples TRBV20-1 to TRBJ2-7, with 9 bases identical to TRBD2. Germline lookup yields CDR1 DFQATT and CDR2 SNEGSKA (reference sequence). This CDR3 has 19 amino acids. The V gene end was trimmed by 3 bases and the J gene end by 7 bases; junction bases not matched to a gene: 25. Written as DNA, the CDR3 is TGCAGTGCTAGGCCATACTCGCTACCCGGAGCTAGCGGGACGAGGGAGCAGTACTTC. This sequence encodes CSARPYSLPGASGTREQYF.

This clonotype was seen repeatedly, ten times or more. The chain is built from TRBV20-1 and TRBJ2-1; 8 bases line up with TRBD2. Germline V lookup: CDR1 DFQATT, CDR2 SNEGSKA (reference sequence). The CDR3 covers 14 residues. V shed 6 bases and J 10 bases; nucleotides not matched to a gene: 14. CDR3 bases: TGCAGTGCCGGGAGGGCGGGGGTTAGTTCGGAGCAGTTCTTC. Translation gives CSAGRAGVSSEQFF.

This clonotype was seen a handful of times. The chain is built from TRBV27 and TRBJ1-5; D is uncertain. Germline CDR1 and CDR2: MNHEY and SMNVEV (reference sequence). Trimming stripped 7 bases from V and 1 base from J, with 11 bases between. CDR3 length: 14 amino acids. The DNA of the CDR3 is TGTGCCAGCAAGGAGGCCAGGAGCAATCAGCCCCAGCATTTT. Amino acids: CASKEARSNQPQHF.

The chain couples TRBV3-1 to TRBJ1-4, with D tentatively TRBD1 (5 bases). Trimming removed 4 bases from V and 4 bases from J, with 16 bases in between. Germline V gene data show CDR1 as LGHDT and CDR2 as YNNKEL (reference sequence). CDR3 size: 16 residues. CDR3 sequence: CASSPITGEVNEKLFF. The CDR3, as DNA: TGTGCCAGCAGCCCCATAACAGGAGAAGTTAATGAAAAACTGTTTTTT.

The J gene is TRBJ1-6, the V gene TRBV10-3, with a tentative D call TRBD1 (5 bases). Trimming left V 7 bases short and J 7 bases short, with 11 bases between. The germline gives CDR1 ENHRY, CDR2 SYGVKD. CDR3 length: 13 amino acids. The CDR3 sequence is CAITAGQNSPLHF. DNA for the CDR3: TGTGCCATCACAGCAGGACAAAATTCACCCCTCCACTTT.

This clonotype occurred many times. CDR3 nucleotides: TGTGCCAGCAGCTTTTTAGGCTCGGCCTCCTACGAGCAGTACTTC. Its translation: CASSFLGSASYEQYF. The chain uses TRBV7-2 and TRBJ2-7; D remains unclear. In germline, CDR1 is SGHTA, CDR2 FQGNSA. The CDR3 consists of 15 residues. Deletions cut 3 bases from V and 0 bases from J, with 12 bases between. Looking up the rest from reference TRBV7-2 and TRBJ2-7 gives the full variable domain: GAGVSQSPSNKVTEKGKDVELRCDPISGHTALYWYRQSLGQGLEFLIYFQGNSAPDKSGLPSDRFSAERTGGSVSTLTIQRTQQEDSAVYLCASSFLGSASYEQYFGPGTRLTVT.

This clonotype was detected ten times or more. V is TRBV2 and J is TRBJ2-6; D could derive from TRBD1 or TRBD2 (5 bases each). The V end was cut by 6 bases, the J end by 0 bases, with 15 bases between. The CDR3 has 17 amino acids. Germline V lookup: CDR1 SNHLY, CDR2 FYNNEI. CDR3 in DNA: TGTGCCAGCAGACCGGGACGCGCGAGCTCTGGGGCCAACGTCCTGACTTTC. Protein product: CASRPGRASSGANVLTF.

The chain employs TRBV9 and TRBJ2-7; 8 positions match TRBD1. Germline V CDR1 and CDR2: SGDLS, YYNGEE. This CDR3 comprises 14 residues. J gave up 7 bases and V 4 bases, and 10 bases lay outside the gene matches. CDR3 in amino acids: CASSLSDRGLEQYF. The CDR3 region has the DNA TGTGCCAGCAGCCTATCCGACAGGGGTCTGGAGCAGTACTTC.

The chain has TRBV7-2 and TRBJ2-4, with 9 bases identical to TRBD1. With 6 bases clipped from V and 7 bases from J, the junction kept 10 bases outside the gene matches. Germline CDR1 and CDR2: SGHTA and FQGNSA. This CDR3 has 15 residues. This CDR3 is CASRPLTGGSNIQYF. The CDR3 nucleotides read TGTGCCAGCAGACCGCTTACAGGGGGCTCTAACATTCAGTACTTC. The variable domain in full, completed from reference TRBV7-2 and TRBJ2-4, reads GAGVSQSPSNKVTEKGKDVELRCDPISGHTALYWYRQSLGQGLEFLIYFQGNSAPDKSGLPSDRFSAERTGGSVSTLTIQRTQQEDSAVYLCASRPLTGGSNIQYFGAGTRLSVL.

The table lists this clonotype with many counts. The genes are TRBV29-1 and TRBJ2-7; no reliable D call. Germline V lookup: CDR1 SQVTM, CDR2 ANQGSEA. The CDR3 is 11 amino acids. The V end lost 5 bases, the J end lost 6 bases, and 11 bases lay between the germline ends. Here the CDR3 reads CSVSLGIEQYF. The CDR3 nucleotides are TGCAGCGTTAGCTTGGGAATCGAGCAGTACTTC.

This clonotype came up many times. The chain couples TRBV29-1 to TRBJ1-5; D uncertain. The CDR3 sequence is 13 residues long. The V and J ends lost 4 bases and 6 bases respectively, with 13 bases between them. CDR1 SQVTM and CDR2 ANQGSEA come from the germline V gene. The CDR3 coding sequence is TGCAGCGTTGGGTTGGGCCAAGGTCAGCCCCAGCATTTT. Protein: CSVGLGQGQPQHF.

In this sample, this clonotype turned up many times. The chain has TRBV20-1 and TRBJ1-5; TRBD1 might be the D (6 bases). There are 17 residues in the CDR3. V gave up 0 bases and J gave up 2 bases, with 17 bases separating them. Per germline, CDR1 DFQATT and CDR2 SNEGSKA (reference sequence). In nucleotides, the CDR3 is TGCAGTGCTAGAGATTCTCCCGGGTGGGGGCGCAATCAGCCCCAGCATTTT. Translated: CSARDSPGWGRNQPQHF.

This clonotype has a count of ten or more. The chain carries TRBV6-2 or TRBV6-3 and TRBJ2-4, with no clear D. This CDR3 has 11 residues. The germline V and J ends were trimmed by 2 bases and 8 bases, with 4 bases remaining between them. Germline assignment: CDR1 MNHEY and CDR2 SVGEGT. The CDR3 bases are TGTGCCAGCAGTTACGAGGACATTCAGTACTTC. As protein: CASSYEDIQYF.

This clonotype was seen repeatedly, ten times or more. This chain links TRBV12-3 or TRBV12-4 with TRBJ1-5; no clear D gene. CDR3 size: 14 residues. The V end lost 5 bases, the J end lost 4 bases, and 12 bases lay between the germline ends. In nucleotides, the CDR3 is TGTGCCAGCAGTCGCCGGGAAGGGAATCAGCCCCAGCATTTT. Its protein product is CASSRREGNQPQHF.

This clonotype was seen at least ten times. The rearrangement links TRBV5-6 to TRBJ2-7, with D hard to call. The V end lost 4 bases, the J end lost 2 bases, and 19 bases lay between the germline ends. The CDR3 totals 16 residues. CDR1 and CDR2 (germline): SGHDT, YYEEEE. CDR3 residues: CASSPSSERPAYEQYF. CDR3 in DNA: TGTGCCAGCAGCCCCTCCTCCGAGAGACCGGCCTACGAGCAGTACTTC.